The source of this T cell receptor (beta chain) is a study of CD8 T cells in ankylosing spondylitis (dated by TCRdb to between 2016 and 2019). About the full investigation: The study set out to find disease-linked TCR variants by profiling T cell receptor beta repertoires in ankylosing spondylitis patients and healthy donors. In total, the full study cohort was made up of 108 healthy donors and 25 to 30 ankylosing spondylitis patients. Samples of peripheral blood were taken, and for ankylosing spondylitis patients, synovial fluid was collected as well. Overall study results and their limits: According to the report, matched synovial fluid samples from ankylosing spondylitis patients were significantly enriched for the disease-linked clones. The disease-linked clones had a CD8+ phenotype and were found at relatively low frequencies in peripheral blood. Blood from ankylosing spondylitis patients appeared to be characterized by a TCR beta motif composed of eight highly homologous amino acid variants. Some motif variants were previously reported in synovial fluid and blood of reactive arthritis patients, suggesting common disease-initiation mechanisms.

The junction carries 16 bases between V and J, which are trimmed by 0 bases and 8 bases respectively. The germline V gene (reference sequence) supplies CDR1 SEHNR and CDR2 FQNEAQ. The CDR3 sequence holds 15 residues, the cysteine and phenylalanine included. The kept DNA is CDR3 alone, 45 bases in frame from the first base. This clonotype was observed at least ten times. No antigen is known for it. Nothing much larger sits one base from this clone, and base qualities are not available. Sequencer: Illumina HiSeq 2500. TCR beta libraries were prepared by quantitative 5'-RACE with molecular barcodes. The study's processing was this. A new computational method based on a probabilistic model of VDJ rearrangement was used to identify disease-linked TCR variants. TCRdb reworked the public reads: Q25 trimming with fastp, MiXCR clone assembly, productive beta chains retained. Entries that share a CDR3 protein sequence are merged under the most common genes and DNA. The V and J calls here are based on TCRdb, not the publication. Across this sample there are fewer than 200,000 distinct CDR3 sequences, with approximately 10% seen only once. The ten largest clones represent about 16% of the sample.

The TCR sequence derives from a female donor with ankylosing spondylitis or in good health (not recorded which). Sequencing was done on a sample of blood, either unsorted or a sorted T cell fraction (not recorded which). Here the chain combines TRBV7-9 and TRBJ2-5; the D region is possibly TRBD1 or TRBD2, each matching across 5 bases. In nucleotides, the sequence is TGTGCCAGCAGCTTAGCGCCGGGACGGGGAGAAACCCAGTACTTC. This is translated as CASSLAPGRGETQYF.